These 8 T cell receptor beta chains were sequenced from one sample in a study of OX40 agonist ivuxolimab in advanced cancers. The table came from immunoSEQ multiplex PCR; TCRdb's copy has only in-frame clones and leaves some out. The sample shows approximately 55,000 clones, approximately 86% of them seen only once. This sample comprised CD4+ or CD8+ T cells sorted from blood, obtained in a trial of the OX40 agonist ivuxolimab. Source of these receptors: an adult with an advanced solid tumor such as melanoma, head and neck, liver or kidney cancer.

The rearrangement joins TRBV19 to TRBJ2-3; no clear D gene. V was shortened by 6 bases and J by 0 bases, with 10 bases between the two germline ends. Germline V lookup: CDR1 LNHDA, CDR2 SQIVND (reference sequence). The CDR3 is 14 amino acids. For the CDR3, the DNA is TGTGCCAGTAGAACCGGACCTAGCACAGATACGCAGTATTTT. This translates into CASRTGPSTDTQYF. The full variable domain, its missing parts supplied by reference TRBV19 and TRBJ2-3, is DGGITQSPKYLFRKEGQNVTLSCEQNLNHDAMYWYRQDPGQGLRLIYYSQIVNDFQKGDIAEGYSVSREKKESFPLTVTSAQKNPTAFYLCASRTGPSTDTQYFGPGTRLTVL.

The V gene is TRBV28, the J gene TRBJ1-3; D is ambiguous. The CDR3 spans 13 residues. The V gene lost 5 bases and the J gene lost 7 bases, with 12 bases spanning the gap. Germline assignment: CDR1 MDHEN and CDR2 SYDVKM. The CDR3 sequence: CASSDPYTNTIYF. As DNA, the CDR3 is TGTGCCAGCAGTGACCCATACACGAACACCATATATTTT.

The chain employs TRBV19 and TRBJ2-3; 8 bases are a match to TRBD2. The CDR3 runs 17 residues. J lost 4 bases, V lost 5 bases, and 14 bases had no gene match. In germline, CDR1 is LNHDA, CDR2 SQIVND (reference sequence). The CDR3 nucleotides read TGTGCCAGTAGTCGGGGGGGATCCGTACTAACTGCAGATACGCAGTATTTT. Residues: CASSRGGSVLTADTQYF.

The chain employs TRBV9 and TRBJ2-6; a possible D gene is TRBD1 (5 bases). Per germline, CDR1 SGDLS and CDR2 YYNGEE. V lost 2 bases and J 0 bases, leaving 15 bases between the germline ends. The CDR3 covers 18 residues. The CDR3 sequence is CASSVQGWYSSGANVLTF. The DNA of the CDR3 is TGTGCCAGCAGCGTCCAGGGTTGGTATAGCTCTGGGGCCAACGTCCTGACTTTC. Filled out from reference TRBV9 and TRBJ2-6, the complete variable domain reads DSGVTQTPKHLITATGQRVTLRCSPRSGDLSVYWYQQSLDQGLQFLIQYYNGEERAKGNILERFSAQQFPDLHSELNLSSLELGDSALYFCASSVQGWYSSGANVLTFGAGSRLTVL.

The chain links TRBV10-3 to TRBJ2-1; 12 bases map to TRBD2. V shed 10 bases and J 4 bases; nucleotides not matched to a gene: 5. This CDR3 is built from 14 residues. Per germline, CDR1 ENHRY and CDR2 SYGVKD. This CDR3 is CASATSGGYNEQFF. The CDR3 bases are TGTGCCAGCGCCACTAGCGGGGGGTACAATGAGCAGTTCTTC.

The chain is built from TRBV6-1 and TRBJ2-5; 11 bases are a match to TRBD2. Germline CDR1 is MNHNS and CDR2 is SASEGT. J was trimmed by 5 bases and V by 6 bases; bases with no gene match: 8. This CDR3 region has 15 residues. CDR3 loop: CASSVTSGDTETQYF. The CDR3 coding sequence is TGTGCCAGCAGCGTGACTAGCGGGGATACTGAGACCCAGTACTTC.

This rearrangement joins TRBV10-3 to TRBJ2-3, with 13 nucleotides matching TRBD2. The CDR3 covers 16 residues. The V gene's germline CDR1 is ENHRY and CDR2 SYGVKD. V lost 10 bases and J lost 3; bases outside the gene matches: 10. The chain's CDR3 is CATRTSGSRETDTQYF. In DNA form, the CDR3 reads TGTGCCACCAGGACTAGCGGGAGTCGGGAGACAGATACGCAGTATTTT.

V is TRBV6-6 and J is TRBJ1-5, with D unclear. Germline loops: CDR1 MNHNY, CDR2 SVGAGI (reference sequence). The germline V and J ends were trimmed by 5 bases and 0 bases, with 5 bases remaining between them. The length of the CDR3 is 13 residues. The CDR3 DNA reads as TGTGCCAGCAGTCTCCATAGCAATCAGCCCCAGCATTTT. It encodes CASSLHSNQPQHF.